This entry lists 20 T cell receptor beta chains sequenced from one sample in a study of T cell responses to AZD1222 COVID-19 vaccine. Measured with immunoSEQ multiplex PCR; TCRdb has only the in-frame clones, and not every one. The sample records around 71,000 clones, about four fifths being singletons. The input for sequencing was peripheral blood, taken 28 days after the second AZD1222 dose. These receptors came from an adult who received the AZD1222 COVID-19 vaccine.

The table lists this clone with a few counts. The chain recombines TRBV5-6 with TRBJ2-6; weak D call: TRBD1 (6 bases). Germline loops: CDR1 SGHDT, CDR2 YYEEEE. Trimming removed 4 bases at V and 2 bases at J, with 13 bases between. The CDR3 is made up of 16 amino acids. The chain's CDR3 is CASSPGWGPGANVLTF. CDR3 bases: TGTGCCAGCAGCCCCGGATGGGGGCCTGGGGCCAACGTCCTGACTTTC.

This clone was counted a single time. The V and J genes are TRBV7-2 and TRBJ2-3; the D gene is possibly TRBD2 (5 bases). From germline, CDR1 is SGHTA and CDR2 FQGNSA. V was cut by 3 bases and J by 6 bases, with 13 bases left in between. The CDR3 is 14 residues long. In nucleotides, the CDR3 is TGTGCCAGCAGCTTGCGGGCCCCAAGGGATACGCAGTATTTT. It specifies CASSLRAPRDTQYF.

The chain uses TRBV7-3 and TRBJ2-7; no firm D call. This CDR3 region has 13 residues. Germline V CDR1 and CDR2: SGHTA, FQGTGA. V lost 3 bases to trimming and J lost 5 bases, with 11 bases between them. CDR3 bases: TGTGCCAGCAGCTTGTATCAGGAGAACGAGCAGTACTTC. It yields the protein CASSLYQENEQYF.

CDR3 sequence: CASSSRLAKNIQYF. The CDR3 DNA reads as TGTGCCAGCAGCTCCAGGTTAGCCAAAAACATTCAGTACTTC. This sequence joins TRBV11-2 and TRBJ2-4, with D uncertain. Germline CDR1 SGHAT, CDR2 FQNNGV. The CDR3 length is 14 residues. The V end lost 4 bases, the J end lost 0 bases, and 7 bases lay between the germline ends.

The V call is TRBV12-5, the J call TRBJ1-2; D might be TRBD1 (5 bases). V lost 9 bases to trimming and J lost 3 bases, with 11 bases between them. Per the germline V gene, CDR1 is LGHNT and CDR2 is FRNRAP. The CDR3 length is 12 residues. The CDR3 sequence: CARERGDYGYTF. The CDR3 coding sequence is TGTGCTAGGGAAAGGGGAGACTATGGCTACACCTTC. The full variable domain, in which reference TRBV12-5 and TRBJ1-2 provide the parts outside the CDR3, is DARVTQTPRHKVTEMGQEVTMRCQPILGHNTVFWYRQTMMQGLELLAYFRNRAPLDDSGMPKDRFSAEMPDATLATLKIQPSEPRDSAVYFCARERGDYGYTFGSGTRLTVV.

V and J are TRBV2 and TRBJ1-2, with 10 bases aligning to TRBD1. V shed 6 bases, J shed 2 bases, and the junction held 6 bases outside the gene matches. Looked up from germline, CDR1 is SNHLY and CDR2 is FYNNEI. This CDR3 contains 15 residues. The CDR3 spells CASRPGQGGNYGYTF. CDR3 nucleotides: TGTGCCAGCAGACCTGGACAGGGGGGGAACTATGGCTACACCTTC.

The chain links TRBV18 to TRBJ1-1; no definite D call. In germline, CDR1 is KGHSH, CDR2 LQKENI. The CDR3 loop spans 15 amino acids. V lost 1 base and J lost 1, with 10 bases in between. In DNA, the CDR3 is TGTGCCAGCTCACCACTTTACAGACAGAACACTGAAGCTTTCTTT. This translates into CASSPLYRQNTEAFF.

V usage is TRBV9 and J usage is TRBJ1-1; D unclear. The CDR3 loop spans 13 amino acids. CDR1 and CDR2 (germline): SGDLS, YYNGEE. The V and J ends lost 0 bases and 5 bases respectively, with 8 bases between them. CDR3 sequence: CASSVEGWTEAFF. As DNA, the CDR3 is TGTGCCAGCAGCGTAGAAGGGTGGACTGAAGCTTTCTTT.

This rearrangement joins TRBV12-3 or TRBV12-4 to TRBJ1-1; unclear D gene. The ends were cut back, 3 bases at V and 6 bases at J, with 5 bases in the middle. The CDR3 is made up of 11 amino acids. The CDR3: CASSFSAEAFF. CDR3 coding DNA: TGTGCCAGCAGTTTCTCGGCTGAAGCTTTCTTT.

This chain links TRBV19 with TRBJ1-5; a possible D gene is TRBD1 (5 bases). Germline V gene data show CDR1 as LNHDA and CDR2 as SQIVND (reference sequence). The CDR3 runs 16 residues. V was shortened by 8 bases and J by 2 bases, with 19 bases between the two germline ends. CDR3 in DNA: TGTGCCAGTTCGCCCTTTGGGGGTATTGGCAATCAGCCCCAGCATTTT. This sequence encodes CASSPFGGIGNQPQHF.

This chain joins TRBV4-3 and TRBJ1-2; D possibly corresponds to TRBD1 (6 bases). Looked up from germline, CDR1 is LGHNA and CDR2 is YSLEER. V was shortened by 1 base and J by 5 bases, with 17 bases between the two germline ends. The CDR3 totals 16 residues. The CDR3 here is CASSQGSVGRGYGYTF. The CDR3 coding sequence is TGCGCCAGCAGCCAAGGGAGCGTAGGAAGGGGGTATGGCTACACCTTC.

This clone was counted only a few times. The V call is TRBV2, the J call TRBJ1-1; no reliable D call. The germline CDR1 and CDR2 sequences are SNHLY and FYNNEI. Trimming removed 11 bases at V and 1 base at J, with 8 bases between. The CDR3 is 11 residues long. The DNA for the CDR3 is TGTGCCGCCCGGGGGAACACTGAAGCTTTCTTT. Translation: CAARGNTEAFF. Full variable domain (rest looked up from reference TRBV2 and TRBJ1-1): EPEVTQTPSHQVTQMGQEVILRCVPISNHLYFYWYRQILGQKVEFLVSFYNNEISEKSEIFDDQFSVERPDGSNFTLKIRSTKLEDSAMYFCAARGNTEAFFGQGTRLTVV.

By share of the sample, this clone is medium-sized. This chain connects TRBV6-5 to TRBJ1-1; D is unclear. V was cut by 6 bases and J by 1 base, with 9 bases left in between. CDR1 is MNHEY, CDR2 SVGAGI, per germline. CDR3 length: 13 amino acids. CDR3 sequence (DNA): TGTGCCAGCAGAAACAGTTGGAACACTGAAGCTTTCTTT. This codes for CASRNSWNTEAFF.

Here the CDR3 DNA reads TGTGCCAGCAGTGATGAAGAGGGTGCGTCCCGAGAAAAACTGTTTTTT. Its protein is CASSDEEGASREKLFF. The chain joins TRBV25-1 to TRBJ1-4; D gene unclear. Trimming cost V 3 bases and J 8 bases, with 19 bases left between them. The germline gives CDR1 MGHDK, CDR2 SYGVNS. The CDR3 is 16 residues long.

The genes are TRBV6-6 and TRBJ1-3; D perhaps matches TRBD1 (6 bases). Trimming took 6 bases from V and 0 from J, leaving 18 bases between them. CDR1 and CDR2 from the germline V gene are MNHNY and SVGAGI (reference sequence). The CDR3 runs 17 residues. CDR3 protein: CASSRVGHLSSGNTIYF. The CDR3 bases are TGTGCCAGCAGCCGAGTGGGACACCTAAGCTCTGGAAACACCATATATTTT.

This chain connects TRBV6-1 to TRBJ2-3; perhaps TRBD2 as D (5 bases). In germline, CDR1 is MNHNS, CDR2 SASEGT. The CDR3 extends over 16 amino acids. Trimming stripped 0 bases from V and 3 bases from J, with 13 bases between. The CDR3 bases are TGTGCCAGCAGTGAAGCTAAATTAACGGGGACAGATACGCAGTATTTT. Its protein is CASSEAKLTGTDTQYF.

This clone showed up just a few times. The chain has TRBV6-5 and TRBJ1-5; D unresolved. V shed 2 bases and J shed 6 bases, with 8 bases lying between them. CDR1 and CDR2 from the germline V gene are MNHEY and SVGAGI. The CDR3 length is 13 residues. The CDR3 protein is CASSYGEGQPQHF. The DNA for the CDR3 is TGTGCCAGCAGTTACGGGGAAGGTCAGCCCCAGCATTTT.

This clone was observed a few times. The CDR3 sequence: CASSLSGRGQGSEQYF. As DNA, the CDR3 is TGCGCCAGCAGCCTATCCGGGCGGGGACAGGGGTCCGAGCAGTACTTC. The gene calls are TRBV5-1 and TRBJ2-7; 10 bases line up with TRBD1. CDR1 and CDR2 (germline): SGHRS, YFSETQ. Unmatched junction bases numbered 13, after V lost 4 bases and J lost 6 bases. This CDR3 region has 16 residues.

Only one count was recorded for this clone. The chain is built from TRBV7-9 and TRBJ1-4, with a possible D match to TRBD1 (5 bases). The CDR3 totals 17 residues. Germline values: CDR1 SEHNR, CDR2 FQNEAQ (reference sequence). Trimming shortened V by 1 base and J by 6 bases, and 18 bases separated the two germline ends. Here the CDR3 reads CASSLGGSGGEYEKLFF. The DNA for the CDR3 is TGTGCCAGCAGCTTAGGAGGATCGGGAGGGGAGTATGAAAAACTGTTTTTT.

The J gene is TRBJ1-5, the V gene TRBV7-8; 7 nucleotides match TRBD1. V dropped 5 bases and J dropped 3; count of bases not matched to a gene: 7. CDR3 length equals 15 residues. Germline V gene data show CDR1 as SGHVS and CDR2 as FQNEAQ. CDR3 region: CASSPVTGDNQPQHF. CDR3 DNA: TGTGCCAGCAGCCCAGTTACAGGGGACAATCAGCCCCAGCATTTT.